This TCR beta chain was recovered during a study of preoperative IRX-2 immunotherapy in early breast cancer (dated by TCRdb to about 2019). The CDR3 runs 18 residues from the cysteine to the phenylalanine. Just the 54-base CDR3 DNA is kept, in frame starting at base 1. The germline ends are 28 bases apart after V is trimmed by 6 bases and J by 10 bases. The library came from the immunoSEQ multiplex PCR assay. TCRdb limited this immuneACCESS table to in-frame rearrangements with V and J called. A share of clones is missing; checked studies link under half to unresolved V genes, and the rest is unexplained. In all, the sample holds roughly 26,000 clones, and 75% to 90% of those were seen once. The ten largest clones add up to 1% to 1.5% of the sample. The meaning of the sample's treatment or condition label: preoperative locoregional IRX-2 cytokine immunotherapy. The samples were obtained from a phase Ib study that tested preoperative, locoregional IRX-2 cytokine immunotherapy designed to prime immune responses. Before surgery, IRX-2 was given to the donors, who were patients with early-stage breast cancer.

As for this clone: This clone's antigen is unknown. The record has no base qualities; no much larger clone is one base away.

The receptor was isolated from a human donor with breast cancer. The material sequenced was lymph node tissue, taken after IRX-2 immunotherapy. The chain is encoded by TRBV23-1 joined to TRBJ1-6; TRBD1 is a weak D gene call, 5 bases matching. TRBV23-1 is identified as an open reading frame with a role that is uncertain. The bases read TGCGCCAGCAGCCAAGATGCTTTAACCGGGACGGATGGGTCACCCCTCCACTTT. This sequence encodes CASSQDALTGTDGSPLHF.